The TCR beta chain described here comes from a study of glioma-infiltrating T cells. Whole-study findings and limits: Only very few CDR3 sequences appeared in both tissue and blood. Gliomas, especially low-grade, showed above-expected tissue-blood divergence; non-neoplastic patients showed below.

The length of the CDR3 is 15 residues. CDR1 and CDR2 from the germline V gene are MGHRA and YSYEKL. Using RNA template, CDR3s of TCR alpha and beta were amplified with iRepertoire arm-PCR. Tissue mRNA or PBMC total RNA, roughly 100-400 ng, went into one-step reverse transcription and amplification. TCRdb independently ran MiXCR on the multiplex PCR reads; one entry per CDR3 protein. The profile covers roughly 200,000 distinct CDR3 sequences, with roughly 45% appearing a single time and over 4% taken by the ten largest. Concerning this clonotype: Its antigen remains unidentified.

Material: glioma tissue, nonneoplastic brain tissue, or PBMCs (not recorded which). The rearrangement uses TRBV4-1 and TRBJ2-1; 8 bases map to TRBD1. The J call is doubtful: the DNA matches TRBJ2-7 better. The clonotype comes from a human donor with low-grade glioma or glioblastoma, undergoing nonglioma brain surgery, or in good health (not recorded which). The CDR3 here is CASSLGDRSIYEQYF. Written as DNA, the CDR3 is TGCGCCAGCAGCCTAGGGGACAGGTCCATATACGAGCAGTACTTC.